The clone carrying this T cell receptor (beta chain) was seen ten or more times. Its antigen is not identified. The CDR3 covers 13 residues. Looked up from germline, CDR1 is SGHRS and CDR2 is YFSETQ. V lost 4 bases to trimming and J lost 13 bases, with 15 bases between them. These data belong to a study of CD8 T cells in ankylosing spondylitis. Points from the study as a whole: In ankylosing spondylitis blood, a motif of several highly homologous TCR beta variants appeared characteristic.

The authors made TCR beta libraries by quantitative 5'-RACE with molecular barcodes. TCRdb reprocessed the 5' RACE reads with MiXCR, giving one entry per CDR3 protein. The sample lists 400,000 to 450,000 distinct CDR3 sequences, about a sixth seen once, with approximately 1% in the top ten. The chain links TRBV5-1 to TRBJ1-6; D gene uncertain. The TCR comes from a male donor with ankylosing spondylitis. Sequenced input: blood, either unsorted or a sorted T cell fraction (not recorded which). The CDR3 spells CASSGVGNLPLHF. The DNA for the CDR3 is TGCGCCAGCAGCGGCGTGGGGAACTTGCCCCTCCACTTT.